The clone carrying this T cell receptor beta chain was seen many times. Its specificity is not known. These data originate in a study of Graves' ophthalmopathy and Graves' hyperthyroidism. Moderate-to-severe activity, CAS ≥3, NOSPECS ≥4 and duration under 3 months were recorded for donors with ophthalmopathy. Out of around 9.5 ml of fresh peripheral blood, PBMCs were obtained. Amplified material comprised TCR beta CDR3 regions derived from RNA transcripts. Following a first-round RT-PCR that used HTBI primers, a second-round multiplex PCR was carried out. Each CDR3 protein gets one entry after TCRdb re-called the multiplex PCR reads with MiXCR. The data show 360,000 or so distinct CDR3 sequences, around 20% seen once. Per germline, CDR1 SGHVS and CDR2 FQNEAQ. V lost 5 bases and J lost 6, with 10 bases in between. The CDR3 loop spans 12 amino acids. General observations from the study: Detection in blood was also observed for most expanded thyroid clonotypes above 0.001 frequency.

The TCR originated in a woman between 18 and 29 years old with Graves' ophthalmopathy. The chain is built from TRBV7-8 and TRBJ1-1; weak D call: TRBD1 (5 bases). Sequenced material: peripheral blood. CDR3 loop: CASSPKTAEAFF. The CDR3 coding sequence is TGTGCCAGCAGCCCGAAGACAGCTGAAGCTTTCTTT.